A selection of T cell receptor beta chains follows, all from one sample in a study of technical replicates of blood from a few donors. Sequencing was performed with immunoSEQ multiplex PCR; in TCRdb, only in-frame clones are kept and a portion is missing. The sample contains under 95,000 clones, roughly 94% of which appear only once. Sequenced: T cells isolated from PBMCs. All receptors derive from a human donor in good health. Both conserved end residues are part of each CDR3. Size values are once, few and many counts, or a class for expanded clones, and some rows have none.

v_call,j_call,clone_size,cdr3_aa
TRBV29-1,TRBJ1-1,NA,CSVVQGAEAFF
TRBV4-1,TRBJ2-5,NA,CASSQDGSGGVETQYF
TRBV4-1,TRBJ2-7,NA,CASSQDRREQYF
TRBV7-6,TRBJ2-7,NA,CASSPAGTSYEQYF
TRBV5-1,TRBJ1-1,NA,CASNGGTEAFF
TRBV2,TRBJ1-4,once,CASRETGTWTNEKLFF
TRBV20-1,TRBJ1-2,NA,CSANGNYGYTF
TRBV4-1,TRBJ1-4,NA,CASSQVRFRSEKLFF
TRBV2,TRBJ2-2,NA,CASSGSGGINTGELFF
TRBV27,TRBJ1-5,NA,CASTIRDRGRRCQPQHF
TRBV11-2,TRBJ2-7,once,CASSRRGRDAYYEQYF
TRBV2,TRBJ1-5,NA,CASSERYRGENQPQHF
TRBV19,TRBJ1-5,NA,CASSIGQGAQPQHF
TRBV27,TRBJ2-3,NA,CASSLRTRGTDTQYF
TRBV30,TRBJ1-1,once,CAWSGRRVVADTEAFF
TRBV7-9,TRBJ1-3,NA,CASSPVQRGSGNTIYF
TRBV11-3,TRBJ2-3,NA,CASSPRQGSTDTQYF
TRBV5-4,TRBJ1-6,NA,CASSQRDTNSPLHF
TRBV7-9,TRBJ1-2,NA,CASSPVGQGTWGYTF
TRBV11-3,TRBJ2-1,NA,CASSLDGSGSFNEQFF
TRBV19,TRBJ1-3,NA,CASSMMRDGNTIYF
TRBV5-1,TRBJ2-3,NA,CASSLVQGSTDTQYF
TRBV19,TRBJ1-5,NA,CASSIIVRASYQPQHF
TRBV4-2,TRBJ1-1,NA,CASSPLARDTEAFF
TRBV27,TRBJ2-3,NA,CASSLRLTGVDTQYF
TRBV5-1,TRBJ2-2,once,CASSRDRVMTGELFF
TRBV7-2,TRBJ2-7,NA,CASTRRGGASTYEQYF
TRBV28,TRBJ2-2,NA,CASSFPLISGTGELFF